Each of the 10 T cell receptor beta chains below was sequenced from the same sample in a study of T cell responses to AZD1222 COVID-19 vaccine. Clones were read by immunoSEQ multiplex PCR, and TCRdb kept only the in-frame ones, dropping some. Of approximately 180,000 clones in the sample, around 90% were seen once. The starting material was peripheral blood, obtained 28 days after the second dose of the MenACWY control vaccine. Receptors originate from an adult who received the MenACWY meningococcal vaccine as a control.

The chain employs TRBV28 and TRBJ2-7, with D hard to call. Per the germline V gene, CDR1 is MDHEN and CDR2 is SYDVKM. The CDR3 length is 12 residues. V was trimmed by 5 bases and J by 7 bases, leaving 12 bases between them. The CDR3 loop is CASSARRKEQYF. Written as DNA, the CDR3 is TGTGCCAGCAGTGCCCGACGGAAAGAGCAGTACTTC.

The genes are TRBV4-1 and TRBJ2-3; the D gene is possibly TRBD2 (5 bases). The V and J ends lost 5 bases and 2 bases respectively, with 11 bases between them. The CDR3 extends over 14 amino acids. Germline values: CDR1 MGHRA, CDR2 YSYEKL. The CDR3 loop reads CASSGWEFTDTQYF. The CDR3 DNA reads as TGCGCCAGCAGCGGATGGGAGTTCACAGATACGCAGTATTTT.

The V call is TRBV28, the J call TRBJ1-6; no definite D call. This CDR3 region has 13 residues. Germline-derived CDR1 and CDR2 are MDHEN and SYDVKM. V lost 2 bases and J lost 8, with 7 bases in between. The CDR3 loop is CASSLQTDSPLHF. CDR3 in DNA: TGTGCCAGCAGTTTACAGACGGATTCACCCCTCCACTTT.

The chain carries TRBV28 and TRBJ2-7; D remains unclear. V dropped 6 bases and J dropped 6 bases, with 15 bases sitting between them. CDR1 is MDHEN and CDR2 is SYDVKM in the germline V gene. This CDR3 has 13 amino acids. CDR3 loop: CASRDPGRSEQYF. The CDR3 region has the DNA TGTGCCAGCAGGGACCCAGGCCGTAGCGAGCAGTACTTC.

This chain links TRBV4-3 with TRBJ1-2; the match to TRBD1 covers 7 bases. There are 14 residues in the CDR3. CDR1 is LGHNA, CDR2 YSLEER, per germline. Trimming removed 3 bases from V and 2 bases from J; junction bases left unmatched: 3. The CDR3 loop is CASSQLQGNYGYTF. For the CDR3, the DNA is TGCGCCAGCAGCCAGCTACAGGGGAACTATGGCTACACCTTC.

This clone appeared once. J is TRBJ2-2 and V is TRBV9; D uncertain. V was trimmed by 0 bases and J by 5 bases, leaving 8 bases between them. Germline loops: CDR1 SGDLS, CDR2 YYNGEE. The CDR3 extends over 14 amino acids. CDR3 amino acids: CASSVASQTGELFF. The CDR3 coding sequence is TGTGCCAGCAGCGTAGCTTCTCAGACCGGGGAGCTGTTTTTT.

The chain recombines TRBV10-2 with TRBJ2-5, with D hard to call. This CDR3 is 16 amino acids long. V lost 10 bases to trimming and J lost 0 bases, with 21 bases between them. Germline V gene sequence: CDR1 WSHSY, CDR2 SAAADI. The CDR3 region is CAIQKGLNSYQETQYF. CDR3 nucleotides: TGCGCCATCCAAAAGGGTCTGAATTCGTACCAAGAGACCCAGTACTTC.

The chain is built from TRBV30 and TRBJ2-1, with D unresolved. This CDR3 is built from 11 residues. Trimming pared 1 base from V and 11 bases from J, leaving 9 bases between. Germline CDR1 and CDR2: GTSNPN and SVGIG (reference sequence). The CDR3 DNA follows: TGTGCCTGGAGTGCACCAACTAAGCAGTTCTTC. Its translation: CAWSAPTKQFF.

Only one count was recorded for this clone. The chain couples TRBV28 to TRBJ2-2; D is unresolved. Germline CDR1 MDHEN, CDR2 SYDVKM. Between the trimmed V and J ends, which lost 6 bases and 7 bases, there was a span of 12 bases. The CDR3 spans 13 residues. Here the CDR3 DNA reads TGTGCCAGCAGAGAAGGGTCCGGCGGGGAGCTGTTTTTT. The encoded protein is CASREGSGGELFF.

The rearrangement joins TRBV24-1 to TRBJ2-6; 9 bases align to TRBD1. The CDR3 covers 19 residues. Losses at the gene ends were 5 bases for V and 2 bases for J; bases not matched to a gene: 12. Germline-derived CDR1 and CDR2 are KGHDR and SFDVKD. The CDR3 region is CATSGAQGAGFTGANVLTF. In DNA, the CDR3 is TGTGCCACCAGTGGAGCACAGGGGGCCGGCTTCACTGGGGCCAACGTCCTGACTTTC.